The sequence of this T cell receptor beta chain was determined in a study of T cell repertoires in cytomegalovirus infection. Study details: Carrying CMV and the relevant HLA type showed in public TCR beta signatures. Study outcomes and limitations: Dominant in the ex vivo response were TCR beta clonotypes restricted by HLA-C and specific for CMV. The study identified carriers of CMV plus the relevant HLA from cumulative public TCR beta family frequency.

TCRdb re-called the reads with MiXCR, one entry per CDR3 protein. The sample has roughly 230,000 distinct CDR3 sequences; approximately 15% are singletons. Concerning this clonotype: The antigen is unknown.

V gave up 1 base and J gave up 5 bases; unmatched junction bases: 5. From germline, CDR1 is SGHTA and CDR2 FQGNSA. The CDR3 is made up of 16 amino acids. The sequence was obtained from a human donor in good health (CMV status not recorded). Some clones in this sample may be carry-over from other donors' samples. The sequencing sample was made of CD8+ T cells from PBMCs. The V and J genes are TRBV7-2 and TRBJ2-7; TRBD2 matches 13 bases. CDR3 residues: CASSLVGGLAGDEQYF. DNA of the CDR3: TGTGCCAGCAGCTTAGTTGGCGGACTAGCGGGGGACGAGCAGTACTTC.